This T cell receptor beta chain originates from a study of CD8 T cells in ankylosing spondylitis. This clonotype was seen a few times. Trimming removed 2 bases from V and 0 bases from J, with 8 bases in between. CDR3 length: 14 residues. Germline loops: CDR1 SGHRS, CDR2 YFSETQ. Via MiXCR, TCRdb re-called the 5' RACE reads, giving one row per CDR3 protein. Among approximately 140,000 distinct CDR3 sequences listed, around 43% were seen once. The clonotype originates from a male donor with ankylosing spondylitis. The sequenced sample was synovial fluid, either unsorted or a sorted T cell fraction (not recorded which). The chain employs TRBV5-1 and TRBJ2-5, with D unclear. CDR3 nucleotides: TGCGCCAGCAGCTTTCAGGAGTACCAAGAGACCCAGTACTTC. As protein: CASSFQEYQETQYF. The full variable domain, in which reference TRBV5-1 and TRBJ2-5 provide the parts outside the CDR3, is KAGVTQTPRYLIKTRGQQVTLSCSPISGHRSVSWYQQTPGQGLQFLFEYFSETQRNKGNFPGRFSGRQFSNSRSEMNVSTLELGDSALYLCASSFQEYQETQYFGPGTRLLVL.